This T cell receptor (beta chain) was obtained from a study of human T cells and chemical hapten exposure. Study details: Weekly administration of diphenylcyclopropenone to the scalp of patients continued throughout the roughly 25-week study. Broader study findings: TCRs at high frequency, those above 1 in 1000, did not change with DPC sensitization. Controls had significantly fewer large CDR3 similarity clusters than were formed by expanded TCRs.

Via MiXCR, TCRdb re-called the RACE reads, giving one row per CDR3 protein. The sample lists more than 70,000 distinct CDR3 sequences; 9.5% to 13% were seen once. In its sample, this clonotype was seen a few times. Its specificity is unknown. In germline, CDR1 is SEHNR, CDR2 FQNEAQ (reference sequence). The CDR3 spans 14 residues. V gave up 3 bases and J gave up 2 bases, with 11 bases separating them. Time point: patch test 3, about 24 weeks after DPC sensitization. Treatment: therapeutic diphenylcyclopropenone sensitization with weekly scalp DPC. Each patch-test visit's blood sample preceded patch application.

This chain links TRBV7-9 with TRBJ2-7; TRBD2 might be the D (6 bases). This receptor was obtained from a woman aged 25 to 45 with alopecia areata. Some clones in this sample may be carry-over from other donors' samples. Here the sequenced sample was whole blood, taken in connection with sensitization to the hapten diphenylcyclopropenone (DPC). CDR3 in DNA: TGTGCCAGCAGCTTGTCCAGCGGGCCCTACGAGCAGTACTTC. Its translation is CASSLSSGPYEQYF.